The entry below describes one T cell receptor (beta chain). The sample belongs to a study of blood T cell repertoires in COVID-19. The wider study: Researchers got acute and convalescent COVID-19 samples from the United States, Italy and Spain. From T cells, B-cell-depleted T cells, or PBMCs came the material, which was cDNA or gDNA.

Enrolment of Seattle patients took place during active infection, and they were followed longitudinally. Trimming removed 6 bases from V and 1 base from J, with 9 bases in between. Germline assignment: CDR1 WSHSY and CDR2 SAAADI. This CDR3 spans 14 amino acids. Source study methods: Reference gene primers were amplified, and this amplification served to estimate nucleated cell counts. Only in-frame clones appear in the TCRdb table, and some are missing; sequencing was by immunoSEQ multiplex PCR. The D gene and trimming were derived from the DNA, and the V and J assignments and clone size from that table. The table shows some 110,000 clones, with roughly 90% occurring only once.

This clonotype originated in a man aged 45-65 years with COVID-19, enrolled during active disease. The material sequenced was peripheral blood. The chain employs TRBV10-2 and TRBJ2-2; a possible D gene is TRBD2 (5 bases). In DNA form, the CDR3 reads TGCGCCAGCAGGGACTCGATGAACACCGGGGAGCTGTTTTTT. This gives the protein CASRDSMNTGELFF.